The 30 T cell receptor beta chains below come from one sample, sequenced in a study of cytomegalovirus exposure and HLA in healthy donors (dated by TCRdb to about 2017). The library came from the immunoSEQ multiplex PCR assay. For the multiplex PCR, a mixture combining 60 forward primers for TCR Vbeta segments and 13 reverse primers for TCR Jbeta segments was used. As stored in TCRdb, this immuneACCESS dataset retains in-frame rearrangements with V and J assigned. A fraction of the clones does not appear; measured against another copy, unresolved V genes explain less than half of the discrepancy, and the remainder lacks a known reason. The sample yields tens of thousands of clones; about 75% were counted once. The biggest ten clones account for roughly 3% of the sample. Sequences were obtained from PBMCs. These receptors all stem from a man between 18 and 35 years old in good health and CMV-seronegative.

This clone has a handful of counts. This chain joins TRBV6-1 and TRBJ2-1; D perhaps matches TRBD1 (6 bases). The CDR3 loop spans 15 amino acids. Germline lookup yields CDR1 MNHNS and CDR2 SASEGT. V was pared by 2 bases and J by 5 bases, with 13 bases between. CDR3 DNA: TGTGCCAGCAGTGAACGAGACAGGATGGACAATGAGCAGTTCTTC. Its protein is CASSERDRMDNEQFF.

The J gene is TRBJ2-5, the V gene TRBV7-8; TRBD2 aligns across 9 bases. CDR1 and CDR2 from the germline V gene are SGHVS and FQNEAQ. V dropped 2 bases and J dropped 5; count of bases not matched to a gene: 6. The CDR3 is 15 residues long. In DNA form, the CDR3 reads TGTGCCAGCAGCTTACCCGGACTAGCGAGGGAGACCCAGTACTTC. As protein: CASSLPGLARETQYF. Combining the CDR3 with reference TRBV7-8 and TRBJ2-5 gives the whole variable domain GAGVSQSPRYKVAKRGQDVALRCDPISGHVSLFWYQQALGQGPEFLTYFQNEAQLDKSGLPSDRFFAERPEGSVSTLKIQRTQQEDSAVYLCASSLPGLARETQYFGPGTRLLVL.

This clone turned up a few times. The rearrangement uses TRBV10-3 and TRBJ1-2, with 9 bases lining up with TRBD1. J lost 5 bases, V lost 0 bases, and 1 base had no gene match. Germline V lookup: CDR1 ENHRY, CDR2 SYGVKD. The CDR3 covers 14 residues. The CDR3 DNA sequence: TGTGCCATCAGTGAGTCGGGGACAGGGTATGGCTACACCTTC. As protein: CAISESGTGYGYTF.

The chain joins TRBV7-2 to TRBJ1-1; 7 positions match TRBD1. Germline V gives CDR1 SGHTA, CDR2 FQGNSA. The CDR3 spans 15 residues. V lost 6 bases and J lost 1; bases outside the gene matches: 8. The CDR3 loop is CASRTATGKNTEAFF. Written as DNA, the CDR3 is TGTGCCAGCAGGACCGCGACAGGGAAGAACACTGAAGCTTTCTTT.

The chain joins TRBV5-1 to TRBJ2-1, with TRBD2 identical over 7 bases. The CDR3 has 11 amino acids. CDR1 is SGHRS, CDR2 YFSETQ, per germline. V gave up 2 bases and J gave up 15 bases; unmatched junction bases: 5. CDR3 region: CASSFGGEGFF. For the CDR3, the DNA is TGCGCCAGCAGCTTTGGCGGGGAGGGGTTCTTC.

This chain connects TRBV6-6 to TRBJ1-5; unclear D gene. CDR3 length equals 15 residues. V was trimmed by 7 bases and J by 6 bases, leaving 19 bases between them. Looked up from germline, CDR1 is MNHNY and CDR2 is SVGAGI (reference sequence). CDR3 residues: CASNRAGGVTQPQHF. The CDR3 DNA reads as TGTGCCAGCAATCGGGCGGGAGGCGTAACTCAGCCCCAGCATTTT.

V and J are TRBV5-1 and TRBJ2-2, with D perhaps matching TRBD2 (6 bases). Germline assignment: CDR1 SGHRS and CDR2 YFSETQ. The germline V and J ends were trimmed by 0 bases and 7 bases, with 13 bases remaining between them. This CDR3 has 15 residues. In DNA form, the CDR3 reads TGCGCCAGCAGCTTGGTCGCTAGCGAGAGCGGGGAGCTGTTTTTT. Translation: CASSLVASESGELFF.

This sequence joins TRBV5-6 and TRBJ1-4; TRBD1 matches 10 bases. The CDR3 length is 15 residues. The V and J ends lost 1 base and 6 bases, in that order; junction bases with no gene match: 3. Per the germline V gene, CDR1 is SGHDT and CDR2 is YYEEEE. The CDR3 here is CASSLRTGGDEKLFF. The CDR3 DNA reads TGTGCCAGCAGCTTGCGGACAGGGGGAGATGAAAAACTGTTTTTT.

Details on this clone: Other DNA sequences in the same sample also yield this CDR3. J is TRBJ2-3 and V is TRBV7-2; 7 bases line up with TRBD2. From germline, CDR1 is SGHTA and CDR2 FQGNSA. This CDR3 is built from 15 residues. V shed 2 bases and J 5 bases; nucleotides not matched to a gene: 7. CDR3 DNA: TGTGCCAGCAGCTTAACGGGGGGAAGGTTAGATACGCAGTATTTT. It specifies CASSLTGGRLDTQYF.

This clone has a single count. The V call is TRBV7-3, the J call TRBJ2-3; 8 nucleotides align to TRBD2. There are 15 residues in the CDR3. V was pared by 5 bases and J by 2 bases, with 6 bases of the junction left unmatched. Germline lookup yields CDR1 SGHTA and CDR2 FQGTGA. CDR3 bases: TGTGCCAGCAGCCCCGGACTAGCCTCCACAGATACGCAGTATTTT. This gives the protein CASSPGLASTDTQYF.

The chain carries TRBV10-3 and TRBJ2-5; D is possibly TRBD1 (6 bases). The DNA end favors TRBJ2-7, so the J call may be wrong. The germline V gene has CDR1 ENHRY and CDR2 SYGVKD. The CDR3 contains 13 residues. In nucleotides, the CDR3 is TGTGCCATCCGGGGTGGGGGCGCAAACGAGCAGTACTTC. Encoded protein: CAIRGGGANEQYF.

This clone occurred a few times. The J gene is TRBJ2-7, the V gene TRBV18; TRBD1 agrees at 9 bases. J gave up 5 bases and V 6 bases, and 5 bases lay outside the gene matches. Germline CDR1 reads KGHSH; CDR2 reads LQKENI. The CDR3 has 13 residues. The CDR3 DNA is TGTGCCAGCTCCCACAGGGGGCTAGACGAGCAGTACGTC. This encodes CASSHRGLDEQYV.

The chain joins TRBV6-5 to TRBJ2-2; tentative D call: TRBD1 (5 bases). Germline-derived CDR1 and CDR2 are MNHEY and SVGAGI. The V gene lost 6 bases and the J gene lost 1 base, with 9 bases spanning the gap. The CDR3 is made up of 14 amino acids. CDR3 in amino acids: CASRKGQNTGELFF. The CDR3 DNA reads TGTGCCAGCAGGAAGGGGCAGAACACCGGGGAGCTGTTTTTT.

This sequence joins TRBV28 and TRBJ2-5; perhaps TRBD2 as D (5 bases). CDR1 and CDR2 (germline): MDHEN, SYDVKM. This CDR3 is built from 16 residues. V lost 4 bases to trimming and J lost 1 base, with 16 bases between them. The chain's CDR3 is CASSSPPRAAQETQYF. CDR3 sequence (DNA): TGTGCCAGCAGTTCACCACCGAGGGCGGCCCAAGAGACCCAGTACTTC.

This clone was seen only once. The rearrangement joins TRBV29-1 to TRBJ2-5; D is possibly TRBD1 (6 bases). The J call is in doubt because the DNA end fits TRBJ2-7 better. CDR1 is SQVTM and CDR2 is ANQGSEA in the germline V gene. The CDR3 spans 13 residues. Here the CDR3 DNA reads TGCAGCGCCCAGATAAGGGGGATCAGCGAGCAGTACTTC. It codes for CSAQIRGISEQYF.

The CDR3 loop reads CASSLGVEQFF. Here the CDR3 DNA reads TGTGCCAGCAGCTTAGGAGTTGAGCAGTTCTTC. The gene calls are TRBV7-9 and TRBJ2-1; D unclear. The CDR3 sequence is 11 residues long. With 1 base removed from V and 9 bases from J, the gap between germline ends came to 4 bases. In germline, CDR1 is SEHNR, CDR2 FQNEAQ (reference sequence).

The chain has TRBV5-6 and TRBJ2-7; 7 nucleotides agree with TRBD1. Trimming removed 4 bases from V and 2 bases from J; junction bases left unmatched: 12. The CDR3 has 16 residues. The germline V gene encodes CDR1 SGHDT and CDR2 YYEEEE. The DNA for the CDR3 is TGTGCCAGCAGCATGGGGTGGGACAGTCATACCTACGAGCAGTACTTC. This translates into CASSMGWDSHTYEQYF.

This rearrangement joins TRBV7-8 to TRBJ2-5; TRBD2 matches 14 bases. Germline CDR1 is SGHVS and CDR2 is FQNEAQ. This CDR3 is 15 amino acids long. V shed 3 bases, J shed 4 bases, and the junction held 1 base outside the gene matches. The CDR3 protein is CASSFGTSGGETQYF. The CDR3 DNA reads TGTGCCAGCAGCTTCGGGACTAGCGGGGGAGAGACCCAGTACTTC.

CDR3 bases: TGTGCCTGGAGTGGGGACAGGGGAGGCTCCTACGAGCAGTACTTC. Translation gives CAWSGDRGGSYEQYF. The rearrangement uses TRBV30 and TRBJ2-7; 10 bases are a match to TRBD1. The CDR3 covers 15 residues. The V and J ends lost 1 base and 0 bases, in that order; junction bases with no gene match: 3. Germline values: CDR1 GTSNPN, CDR2 SVGIG (reference sequence). Together with reference TRBV30 and TRBJ2-7, the CDR3 gives the full variable domain: SQTIHQWPATLVQPVGSPLSLECTVEGTSNPNLYWYRQAAGRGLQLLFYSVGIGQISSEVPQNLSASRPQDRQFILSSKKLLLSDSGFYLCAWSGDRGGSYEQYFGPGTRLTVT.

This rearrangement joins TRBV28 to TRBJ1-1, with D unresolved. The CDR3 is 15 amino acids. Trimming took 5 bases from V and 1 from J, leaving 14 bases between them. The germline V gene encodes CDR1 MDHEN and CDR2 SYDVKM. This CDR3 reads CASSPPDGENTEAFF. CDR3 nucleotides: TGTGCCAGCAGTCCGCCTGACGGGGAGAACACTGAAGCTTTCTTT.

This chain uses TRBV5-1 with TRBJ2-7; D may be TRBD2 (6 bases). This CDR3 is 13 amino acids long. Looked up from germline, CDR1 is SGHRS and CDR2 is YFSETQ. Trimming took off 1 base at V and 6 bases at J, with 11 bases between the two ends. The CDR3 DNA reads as TGCGCCAGCAGCTTGAATCGGGGGACCGAGCAGTACTTC. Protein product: CASSLNRGTEQYF.

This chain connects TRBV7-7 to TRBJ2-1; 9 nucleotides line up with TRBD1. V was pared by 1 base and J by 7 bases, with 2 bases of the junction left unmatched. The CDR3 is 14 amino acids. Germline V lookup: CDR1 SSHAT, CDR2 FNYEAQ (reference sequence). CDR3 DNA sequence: TGTGCCAGCAGCTTAGAACAGGGGGCAAATGAGCAGTTCTTC. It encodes CASSLEQGANEQFF.

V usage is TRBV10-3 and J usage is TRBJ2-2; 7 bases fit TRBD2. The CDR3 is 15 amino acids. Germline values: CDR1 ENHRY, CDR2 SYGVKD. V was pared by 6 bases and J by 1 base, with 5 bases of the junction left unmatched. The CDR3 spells CAIREPSGNTGELFF. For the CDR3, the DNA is TGTGCCATCAGAGAGCCTAGCGGGAACACCGGGGAGCTGTTTTTT.

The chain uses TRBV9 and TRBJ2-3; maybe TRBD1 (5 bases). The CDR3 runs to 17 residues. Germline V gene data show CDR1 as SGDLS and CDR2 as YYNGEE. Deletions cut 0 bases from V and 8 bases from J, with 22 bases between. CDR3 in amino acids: CASSVVGVVREKGTQYF. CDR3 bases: TGTGCCAGCAGCGTAGTGGGTGTCGTCAGGGAAAAGGGTACGCAGTATTTT.

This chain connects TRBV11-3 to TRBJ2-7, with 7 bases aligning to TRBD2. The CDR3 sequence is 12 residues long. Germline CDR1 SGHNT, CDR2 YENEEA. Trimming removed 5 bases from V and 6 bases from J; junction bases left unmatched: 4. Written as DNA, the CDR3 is TGTGCCAGCAGCGGGGGGGTCTCCGAGCAGTACTTC. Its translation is CASSGGVSEQYF.

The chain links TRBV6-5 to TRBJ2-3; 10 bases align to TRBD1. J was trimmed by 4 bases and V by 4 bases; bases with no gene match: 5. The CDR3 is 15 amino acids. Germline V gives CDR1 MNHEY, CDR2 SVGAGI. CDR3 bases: TGTGCCAGCAGTTCGCGGGACAGGGGCTCAGATACGCAGTATTTT. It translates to CASSSRDRGSDTQYF.

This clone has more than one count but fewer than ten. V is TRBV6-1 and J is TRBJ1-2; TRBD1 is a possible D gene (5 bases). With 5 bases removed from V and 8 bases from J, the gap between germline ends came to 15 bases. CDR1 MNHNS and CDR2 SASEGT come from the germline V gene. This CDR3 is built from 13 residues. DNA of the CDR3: TGTGCCAGCAGTCCCCAGGGACTGTCCGGCTACACCTTC. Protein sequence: CASSPQGLSGYTF.

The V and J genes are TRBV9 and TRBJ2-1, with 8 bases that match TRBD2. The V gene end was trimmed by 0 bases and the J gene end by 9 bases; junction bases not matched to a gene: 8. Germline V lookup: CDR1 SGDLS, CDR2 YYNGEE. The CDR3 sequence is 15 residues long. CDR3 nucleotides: TGTGCCAGCAGCGTAGTTTCGGGGGGGCTTGTTGAGCAGTTCTTC. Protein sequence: CASSVVSGGLVEQFF.

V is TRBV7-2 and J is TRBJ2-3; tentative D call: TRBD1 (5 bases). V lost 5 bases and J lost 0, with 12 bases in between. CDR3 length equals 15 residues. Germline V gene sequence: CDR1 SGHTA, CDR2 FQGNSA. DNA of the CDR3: TGTGCCAGCAGCCACCGCGGACAAAGCACAGATACGCAGTATTTT. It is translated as CASSHRGQSTDTQYF.

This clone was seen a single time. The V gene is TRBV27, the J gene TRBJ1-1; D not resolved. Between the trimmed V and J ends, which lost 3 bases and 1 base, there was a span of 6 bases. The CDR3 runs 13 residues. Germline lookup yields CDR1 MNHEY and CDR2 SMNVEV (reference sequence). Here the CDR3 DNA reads TGTGCCAGCAGTTTTGCAGGGAACACTGAAGCTTTCTTT. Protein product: CASSFAGNTEAFF.